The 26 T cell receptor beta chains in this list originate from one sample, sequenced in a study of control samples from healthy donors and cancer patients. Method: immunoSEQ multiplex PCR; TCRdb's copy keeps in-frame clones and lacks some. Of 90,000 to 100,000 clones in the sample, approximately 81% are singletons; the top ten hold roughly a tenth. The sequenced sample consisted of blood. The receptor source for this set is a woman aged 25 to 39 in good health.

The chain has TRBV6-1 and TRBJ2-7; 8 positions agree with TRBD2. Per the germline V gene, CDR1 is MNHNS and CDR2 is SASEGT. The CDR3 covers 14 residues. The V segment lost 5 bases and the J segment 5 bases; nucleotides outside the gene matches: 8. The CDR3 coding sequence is TGTGCCAGCAGTCTACGGGGGGGCCCCAACGAGCAGTACTTC. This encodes CASSLRGGPNEQYF.

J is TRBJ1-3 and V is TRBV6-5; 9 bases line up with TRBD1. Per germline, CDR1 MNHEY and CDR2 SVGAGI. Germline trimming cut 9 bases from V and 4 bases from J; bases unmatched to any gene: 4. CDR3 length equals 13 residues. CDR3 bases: TGTGCCAGGGGGACAGGGACAGGAAACACCATATATTTT. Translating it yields CARGTGTGNTIYF.

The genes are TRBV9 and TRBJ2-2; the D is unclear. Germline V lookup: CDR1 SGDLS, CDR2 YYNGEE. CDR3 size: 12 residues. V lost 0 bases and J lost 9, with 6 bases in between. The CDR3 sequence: CASSVGSRELFF. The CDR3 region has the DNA TGTGCCAGCAGCGTAGGGTCCCGGGAGCTGTTTTTT.

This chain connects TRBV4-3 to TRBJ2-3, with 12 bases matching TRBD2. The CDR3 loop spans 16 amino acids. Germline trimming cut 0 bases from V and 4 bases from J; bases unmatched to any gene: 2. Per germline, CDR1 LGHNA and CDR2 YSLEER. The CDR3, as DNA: TGCGCCAGCAGCCAAGATCTAGCGGGGGGGCCAGATACGCAGTATTTT. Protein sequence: CASSQDLAGGPDTQYF.

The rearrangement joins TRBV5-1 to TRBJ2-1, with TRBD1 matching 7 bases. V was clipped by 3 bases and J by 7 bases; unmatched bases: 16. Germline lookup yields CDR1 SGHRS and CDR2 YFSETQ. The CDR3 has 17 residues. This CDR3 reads CASSSLRRLQGPNEQFF. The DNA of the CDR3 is TGCGCCAGCAGCTCCCTCCGCCGATTACAGGGGCCTAATGAGCAGTTCTTC.

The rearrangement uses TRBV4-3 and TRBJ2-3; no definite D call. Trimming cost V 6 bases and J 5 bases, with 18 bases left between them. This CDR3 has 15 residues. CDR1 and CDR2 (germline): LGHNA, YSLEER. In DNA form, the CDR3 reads TGCGCCAGCAGTCCAACCCCCAGGAGTCAAGATACGCAGTATTTT. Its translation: CASSPTPRSQDTQYF.

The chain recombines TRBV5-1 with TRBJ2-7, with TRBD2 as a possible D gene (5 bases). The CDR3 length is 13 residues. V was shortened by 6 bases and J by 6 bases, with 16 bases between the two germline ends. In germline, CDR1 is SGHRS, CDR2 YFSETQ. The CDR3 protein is CASTSEGVGEQYF. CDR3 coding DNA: TGCGCCAGCACTTCCGAGGGAGTCGGCGAGCAGTACTTC.

CDR3 DNA sequence: TGTGCCAGCAGCGTAGATGCGGGGGGGCCGTACGAGCAGTACTTC. This encodes CASSVDAGGPYEQYF. J is TRBJ2-7 and V is TRBV9; 9 bases align to TRBD2. The germline CDR1 and CDR2 sequences are SGDLS and YYNGEE. The ends lost 0 bases at V and 4 bases at J; junction bases unmatched: 5. The CDR3 has 15 amino acids.

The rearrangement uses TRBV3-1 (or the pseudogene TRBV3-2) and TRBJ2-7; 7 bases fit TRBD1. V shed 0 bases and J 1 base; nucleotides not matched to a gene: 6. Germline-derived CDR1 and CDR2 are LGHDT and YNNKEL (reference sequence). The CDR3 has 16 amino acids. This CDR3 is CASSQDSGGISYEQYF. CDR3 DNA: TGTGCCAGCAGCCAAGATTCAGGGGGTATATCCTACGAGCAGTACTTC.

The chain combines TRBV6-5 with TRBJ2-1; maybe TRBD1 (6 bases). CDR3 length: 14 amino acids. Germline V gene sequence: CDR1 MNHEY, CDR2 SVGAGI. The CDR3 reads CAADPGHAGHEQFF. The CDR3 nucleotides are TGTGCAGCAGATCCGGGACACGCGGGCCATGAGCAGTTCTTC.

CDR3 coding DNA: TGTGCCAGTGAAGCGGGGGACATGAACACTGAAGCTTTCTTT. This translates into CASEAGDMNTEAFF. The rearrangement links TRBV19 to TRBJ1-1, with D possibly TRBD1 on 6 matching bases. Per germline, CDR1 LNHDA and CDR2 SQIVND (reference sequence). The ends were cut back, 8 bases at V and 0 bases at J, with 13 bases in the middle. The CDR3 extends over 14 amino acids.

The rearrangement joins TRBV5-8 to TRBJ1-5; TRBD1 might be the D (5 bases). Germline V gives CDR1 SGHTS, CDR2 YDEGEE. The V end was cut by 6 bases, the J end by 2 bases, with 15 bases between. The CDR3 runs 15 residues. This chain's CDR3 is CASTNGVRGNQPQHF. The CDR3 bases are TGTGCCAGCACGAACGGGGTCAGGGGCAATCAGCCCCAGCATTTT.

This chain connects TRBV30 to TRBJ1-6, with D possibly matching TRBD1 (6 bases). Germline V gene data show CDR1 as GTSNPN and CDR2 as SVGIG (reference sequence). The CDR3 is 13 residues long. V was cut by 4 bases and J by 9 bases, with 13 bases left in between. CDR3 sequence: CAWTGDSSSPLHF. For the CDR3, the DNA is TGTGCCTGGACAGGGGATAGCAGTTCACCCCTCCACTTT.

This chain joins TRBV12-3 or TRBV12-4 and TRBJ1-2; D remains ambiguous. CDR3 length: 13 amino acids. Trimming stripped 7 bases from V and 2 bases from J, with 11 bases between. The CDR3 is CASTLGGNYGYTF. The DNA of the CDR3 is TGTGCCAGCACCCTTGGAGGCAACTATGGCTACACCTTC.

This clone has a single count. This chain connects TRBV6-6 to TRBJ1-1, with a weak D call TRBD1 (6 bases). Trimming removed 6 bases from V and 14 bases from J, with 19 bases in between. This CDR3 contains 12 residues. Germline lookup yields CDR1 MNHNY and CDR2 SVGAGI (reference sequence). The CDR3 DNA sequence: TGTGCCAGCAGACCTAGAACAGGGATTCTATTCTTT. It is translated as CASRPRTGILFF.

CDR3 DNA: TGTGCCAGCTCCAGGGACTCCTACGAGCAGTACTTC. As protein: CASSRDSYEQYF. The rearrangement links TRBV18 to TRBJ2-7; a weak D match, TRBD1 (5 bases). Trimming removed 6 bases from V and 0 bases from J, with 6 bases in between. The CDR3 is 12 residues long. Germline V gene lookup returns CDR1 KGHSH and CDR2 LQKENI.

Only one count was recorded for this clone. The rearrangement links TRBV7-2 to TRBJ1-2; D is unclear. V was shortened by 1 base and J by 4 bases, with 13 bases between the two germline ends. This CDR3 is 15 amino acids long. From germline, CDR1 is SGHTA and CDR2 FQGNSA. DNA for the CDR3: TGTGCCAGCAGCTTAGGTCCAGGATCCACCTATGGCTACACCTTC. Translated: CASSLGPGSTYGYTF.

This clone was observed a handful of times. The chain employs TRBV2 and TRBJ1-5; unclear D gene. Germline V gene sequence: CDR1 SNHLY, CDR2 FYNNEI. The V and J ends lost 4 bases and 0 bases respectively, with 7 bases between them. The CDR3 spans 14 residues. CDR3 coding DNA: TGTGCCAGCAGTGGCGTGAATAGCAATCAGCCCCAGCATTTT. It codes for CASSGVNSNQPQHF.

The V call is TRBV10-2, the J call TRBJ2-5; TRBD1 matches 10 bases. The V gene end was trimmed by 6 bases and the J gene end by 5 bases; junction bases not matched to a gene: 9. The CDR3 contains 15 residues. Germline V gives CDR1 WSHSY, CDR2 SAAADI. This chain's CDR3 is CASSLDRGLWETQYF. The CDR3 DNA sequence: TGCGCCAGCAGCCTTGACAGGGGGCTTTGGGAGACCCAGTACTTC.

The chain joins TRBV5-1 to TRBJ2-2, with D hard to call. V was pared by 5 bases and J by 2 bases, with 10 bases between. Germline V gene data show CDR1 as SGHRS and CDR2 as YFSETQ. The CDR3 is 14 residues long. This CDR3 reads CASSVTRNTGELFF. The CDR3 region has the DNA TGCGCCAGCAGTGTGACGAGAAACACCGGGGAGCTGTTTTTT. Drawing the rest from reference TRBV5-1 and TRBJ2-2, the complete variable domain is KAGVTQTPRYLIKTRGQQVTLSCSPISGHRSVSWYQQTPGQGLQFLFEYFSETQRNKGNFPGRFSGRQFSNSRSEMNVSTLELGDSALYLCASSVTRNTGELFFGEGSRLTVL.

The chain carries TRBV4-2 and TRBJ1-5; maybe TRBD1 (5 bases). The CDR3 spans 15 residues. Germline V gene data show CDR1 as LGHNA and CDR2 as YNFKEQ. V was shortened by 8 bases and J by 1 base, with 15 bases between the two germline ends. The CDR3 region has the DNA TGTGCCAGCGGGGGGGAGGGCGCGAGCAATCAGCCCCAGCATTTT. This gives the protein CASGGEGASNQPQHF.

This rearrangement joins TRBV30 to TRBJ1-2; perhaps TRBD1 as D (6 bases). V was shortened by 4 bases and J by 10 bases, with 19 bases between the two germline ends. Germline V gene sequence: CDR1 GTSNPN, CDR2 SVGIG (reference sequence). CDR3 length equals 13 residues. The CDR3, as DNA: TGTGCCTGGAAACCGGGACAAAGATTCCTCTACACCTTC. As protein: CAWKPGQRFLYTF.

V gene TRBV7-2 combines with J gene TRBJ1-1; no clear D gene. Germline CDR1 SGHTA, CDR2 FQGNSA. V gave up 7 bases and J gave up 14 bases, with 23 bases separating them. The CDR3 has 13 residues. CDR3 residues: CASTSAEGSGPFF. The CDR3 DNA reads TGTGCCAGCACCTCGGCGGAGGGATCCGGTCCATTCTTT.

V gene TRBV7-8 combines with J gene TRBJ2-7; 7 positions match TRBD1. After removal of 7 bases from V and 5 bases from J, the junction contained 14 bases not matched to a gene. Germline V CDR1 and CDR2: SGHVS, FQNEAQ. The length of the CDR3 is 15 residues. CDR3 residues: CASNPDTGAQDEQYF. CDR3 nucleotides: TGTGCCAGCAACCCCGATACAGGGGCTCAGGACGAGCAGTACTTC. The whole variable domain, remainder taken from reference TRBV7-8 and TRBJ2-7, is GAGVSQSPRYKVAKRGQDVALRCDPISGHVSLFWYQQALGQGPEFLTYFQNEAQLDKSGLPSDRFFAERPEGSVSTLKIQRTQQEDSAVYLCASNPDTGAQDEQYFGPGTRLTVT.

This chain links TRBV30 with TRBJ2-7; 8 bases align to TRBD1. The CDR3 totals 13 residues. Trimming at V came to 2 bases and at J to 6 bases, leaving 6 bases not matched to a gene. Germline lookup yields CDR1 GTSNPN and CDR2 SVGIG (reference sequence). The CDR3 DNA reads TGTGCCTGGAGTATCCGCGGACAGGGCGAGCAGTACTTC. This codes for CAWSIRGQGEQYF.

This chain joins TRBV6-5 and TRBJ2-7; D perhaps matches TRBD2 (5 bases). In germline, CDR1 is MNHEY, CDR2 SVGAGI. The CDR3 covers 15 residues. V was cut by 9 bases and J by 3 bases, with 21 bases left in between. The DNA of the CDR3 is TGTGCCAGTTCCTTTGAGGGTAATAGAGGCTACGAGCAGTACTTC. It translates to CASSFEGNRGYEQYF.